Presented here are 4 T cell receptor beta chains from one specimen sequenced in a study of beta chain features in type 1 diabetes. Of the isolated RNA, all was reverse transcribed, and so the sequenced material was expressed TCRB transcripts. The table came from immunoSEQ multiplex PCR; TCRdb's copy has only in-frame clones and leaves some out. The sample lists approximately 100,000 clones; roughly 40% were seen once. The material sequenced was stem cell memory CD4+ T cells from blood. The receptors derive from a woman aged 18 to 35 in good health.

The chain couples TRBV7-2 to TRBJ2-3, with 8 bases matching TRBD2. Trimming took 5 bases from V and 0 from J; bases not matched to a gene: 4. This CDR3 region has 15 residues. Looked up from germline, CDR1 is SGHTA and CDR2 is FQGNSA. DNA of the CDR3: TGTGCCAGCAGCCAAGCGGGGGTTAGCACAGATACGCAGTATTTT. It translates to CASSQAGVSTDTQYF.

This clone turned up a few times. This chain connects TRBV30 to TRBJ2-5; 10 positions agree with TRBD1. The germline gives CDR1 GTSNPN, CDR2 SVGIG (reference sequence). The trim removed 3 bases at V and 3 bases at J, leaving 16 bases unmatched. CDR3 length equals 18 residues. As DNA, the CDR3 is TGTGCCTGGAGATGGGACAGGGGAAGGTCGGGAGGGAAAGAGACCCAGTACTTC. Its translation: CAWRWDRGRSGGKETQYF.

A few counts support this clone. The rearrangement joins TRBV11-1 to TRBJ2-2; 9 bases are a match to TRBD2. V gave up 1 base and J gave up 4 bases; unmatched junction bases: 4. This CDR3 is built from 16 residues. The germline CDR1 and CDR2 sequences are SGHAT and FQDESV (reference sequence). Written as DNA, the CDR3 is TGTGCCAGCAGCTTAGGAGGTAGCGGGGGCACCGGGGAGCTGTTTTTT. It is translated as CASSLGGSGGTGELFF.

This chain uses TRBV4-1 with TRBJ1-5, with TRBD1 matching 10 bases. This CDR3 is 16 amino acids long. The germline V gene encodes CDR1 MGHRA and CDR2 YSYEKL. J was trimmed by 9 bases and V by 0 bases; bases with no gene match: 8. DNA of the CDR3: TGCGCCAGCAGCCAAGACCCCGGGACAGGGGTGTTGCCCCAGCATTTT. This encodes CASSQDPGTGVLPQHF.